Detailed here is one T cell receptor beta chain. Some clones are missing from TCRdb's copy, which holds only in-frame ones; the method was immunoSEQ multiplex PCR. This sample has roughly 190,000 clones, with approximately 87% found just once. This record comes from a study of blood T cell repertoires in COVID-19. Germline loops: CDR1 LNHDA, CDR2 SQIVND (reference sequence). The CDR3 loop spans 16 amino acids. Trimming removed 5 bases at V and 2 bases at J, with 18 bases between. This TCR was recovered from a woman aged 55-75 years with COVID-19, enrolled during active disease. The specimen sequenced was peripheral blood. The rearrangement links TRBV19 to TRBJ2-5; tentative D call: TRBD1 (8 bases). In DNA form, the CDR3 reads TGTGCCAGTAGTGGCAGGGGGCGCGGGGGACAAGAGACCCAGTACTTC. This codes for CASSGRGRGGQETQYF.